These T cell receptor beta chains were read from a single sample in a study of blood T cells in healthy people across ages. TCRdb called the 5' RACE reads again in MiXCR, with one record for every CDR3 protein. The table lists about 670,000 distinct CDR3 sequences, over 40% of them singletons. The material sequenced was blood. The source of these receptors is a woman older than 75 in good health. Each CDR3 is given without its conserved first and last residue.

ASSTGLGANEQF | TRBV5-1 | 12 | TRBJ2-1
ASSEWGGDEQY | TRBV25-1 | 11 | TRBJ2-7
SVDEGARGYT | TRBV29-1 | 10 | TRBJ1-2
ASSLSGTIYGYT | TRBV5-1 | 12 | TRBJ1-2
ASSLGTSGSVEQY | TRBV11-3 | 13 | TRBJ2-7
ASAGGDEAF | TRBV9 | 9 | TRBJ1-1
SASILGSRTRTSNTGELF | TRBV20-1 | 18 | TRBJ2-2
ASSLDRGTGRNEQF | TRBV7-2 | 14 | TRBJ2-1
SAPSAGQFSYEQY | TRBV20-1 | 13 | TRBJ2-7
ATSTHMPQAIGEQY | TRBV15 | 14 | TRBJ2-7
ASLYISTDTQY | TRBV2 | 11 | TRBJ2-3
ASSQDSNSPLH | TRBV3-1 | 11 | TRBJ1-6
ATKRTSVSYEQY | TRBV12-3/TRBV12-4 | 12 | -
ASSSRLAGSSYNEQF | TRBV7-9 | 15 | TRBJ2-1
ASSLDNRIQPQH | TRBV7-2 | 12 | TRBJ1-5
SARDLGFSTNTQY | TRBV20-1 | 13 | TRBJ2-3
ASSPGQFLGETQY | TRBV7-9 | 13 | -
ASWGGQGTSTEAF | TRBV6-5 | 13 | TRBJ1-1
ASSSIGEKLF | TRBV7-2 | 10 | TRBJ1-4
ASSFAAGVRNEQF | TRBV24-1 | 13 | TRBJ2-1
ASRLRRGTEAF | TRBV4-3 | 11 | TRBJ1-1
ASANGGDLDLQDTQY | TRBV4-1 | 15 | TRBJ2-5
SARKDSYEQY | TRBV20-1 | 10 | TRBJ2-7
ASSQEVGGIAKNIQY | TRBV4-1 | 15 | TRBJ2-4
ASSLRSTGFSYNEQF | TRBV7-2 | 15 | TRBJ2-1
SANYPGQGARPNYGYT | TRBV20-1 | 16 | TRBJ1-2
SAGNFANTGELF | TRBV20-1 | 12 | TRBJ2-2
ASSDRHRETQY | TRBV6-5 | 11 | TRBJ2-5
ASSSQRLAGTYNEQF | TRBV5-1 | 15 | TRBJ2-1
ASSVDDINYGYT | TRBV9 | 12 | TRBJ1-2
ASSPGQDTQY | TRBV2 | 10 | TRBJ2-3
AWSGLWREGSKNIQY | TRBV30 | 15 | TRBJ2-4
ASSVGLAAGEQY | TRBV10-1 | 12 | TRBJ2-7
ATSGVAGGGNEQF | TRBV24-1 | 13 | TRBJ2-1
ASRIMTVSPLH | TRBV6-1 | 11 | TRBJ1-6
ASSPQNEYVTDTQY | TRBV4-2 | 14 | TRBJ2-3
ASAGTGALINYGYT | TRBV6-1 | 14 | TRBJ1-2
SARRDLRDEQY | TRBV20-1 | 11 | TRBJ2-7
ASSYSEGSSYNEQF | TRBV6-2/TRBV6-3 | 14 | TRBJ2-1
ASSKTGGTDTQY | TRBV7-2 | 12 | TRBJ2-3
SVRTSGSQVAKNIQY | TRBV29-1 | 15 | TRBJ2-4
ASSSWGGAQY | TRBV7-9 | 10 | TRBJ2-3
ASWGQGRFGNTIY | TRBV27 | 13 | TRBJ1-3
ASSATGVVRHEQF | TRBV9 | 13 | TRBJ2-1
ASSQTGGKETQY | TRBV3-1 | 12 | TRBJ2-5
ASSPRTADQPQH | TRBV6-2/TRBV6-3 | 12 | TRBJ1-5
ASTNVGVMGNEQF | TRBV6-5 | 13 | TRBJ2-1
ASSRGADNEQY | TRBV5-1 | 11 | -
AWSADMPQY | TRBV30 | 9 | TRBJ2-5
SATGSLTYEQY | TRBV29-1 | 11 | TRBJ2-7
ATSDGRGSSTDTQY | TRBV24-1 | 14 | TRBJ2-3
ASSSSLLGNYGYT | TRBV27 | 13 | TRBJ1-2
AWSIGQAYEQY | TRBV30 | 11 | TRBJ2-7
ASSLRHNNEQF | TRBV11-2 | 11 | TRBJ2-1
SASDRLAGYTGELF | TRBV20-1 | 14 | TRBJ2-2
ASSQEVVWKVNEQF | TRBV14 | 14 | TRBJ2-1
SARDLRGTEAF | TRBV20-1 | 11 | TRBJ1-1
ASSLAGGLNEQF | TRBV7-2 | 12 | TRBJ2-1
SARRVWVLTDTQY | TRBV20-1 | 13 | TRBJ2-3
ASSLGSGDQETQY | TRBV12-3/TRBV12-4 | 13 | TRBJ2-5